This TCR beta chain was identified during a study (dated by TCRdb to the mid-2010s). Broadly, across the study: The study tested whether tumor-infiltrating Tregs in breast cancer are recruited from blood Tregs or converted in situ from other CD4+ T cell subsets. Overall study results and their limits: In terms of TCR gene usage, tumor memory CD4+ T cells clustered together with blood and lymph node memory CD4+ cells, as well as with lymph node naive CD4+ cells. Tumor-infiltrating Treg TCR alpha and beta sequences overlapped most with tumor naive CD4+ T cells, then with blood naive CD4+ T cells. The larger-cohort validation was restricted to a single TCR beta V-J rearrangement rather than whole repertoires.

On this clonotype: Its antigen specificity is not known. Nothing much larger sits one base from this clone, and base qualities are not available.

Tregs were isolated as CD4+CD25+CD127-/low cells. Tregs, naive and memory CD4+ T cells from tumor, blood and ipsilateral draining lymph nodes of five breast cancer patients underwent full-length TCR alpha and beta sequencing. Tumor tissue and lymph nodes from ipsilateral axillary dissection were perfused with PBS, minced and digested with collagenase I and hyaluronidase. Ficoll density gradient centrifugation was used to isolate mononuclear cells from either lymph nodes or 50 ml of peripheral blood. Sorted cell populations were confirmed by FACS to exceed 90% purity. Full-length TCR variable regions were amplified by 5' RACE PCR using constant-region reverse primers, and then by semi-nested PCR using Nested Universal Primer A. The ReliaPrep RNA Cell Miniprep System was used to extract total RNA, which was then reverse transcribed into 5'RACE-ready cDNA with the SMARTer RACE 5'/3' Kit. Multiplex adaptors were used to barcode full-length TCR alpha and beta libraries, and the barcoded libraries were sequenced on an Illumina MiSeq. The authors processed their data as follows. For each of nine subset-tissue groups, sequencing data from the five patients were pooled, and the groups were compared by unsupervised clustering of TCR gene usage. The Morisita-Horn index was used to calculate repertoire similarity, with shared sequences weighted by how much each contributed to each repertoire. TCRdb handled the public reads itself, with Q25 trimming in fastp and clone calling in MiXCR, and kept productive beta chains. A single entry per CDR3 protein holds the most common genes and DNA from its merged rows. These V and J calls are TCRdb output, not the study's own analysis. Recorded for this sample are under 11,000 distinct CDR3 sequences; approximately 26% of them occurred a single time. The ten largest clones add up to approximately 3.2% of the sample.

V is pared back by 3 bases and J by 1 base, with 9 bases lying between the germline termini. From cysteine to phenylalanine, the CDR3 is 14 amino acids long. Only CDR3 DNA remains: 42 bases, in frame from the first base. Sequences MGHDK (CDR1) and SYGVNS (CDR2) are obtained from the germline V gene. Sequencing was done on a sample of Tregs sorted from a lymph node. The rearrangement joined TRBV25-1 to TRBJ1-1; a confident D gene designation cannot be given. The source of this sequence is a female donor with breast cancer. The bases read TGTGCCAGCAGTGATGAGGGTCGGAACACTGAAGCTTTCTTT. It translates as CASSDEGRNTEAFF.